These 17 T cell receptor beta chains were all obtained from the same sample, sequenced in a study of neoadjuvant nivolumab and ipilimumab in lung cancer. Clones were sequenced by immunoSEQ multiplex PCR, and TCRdb holds only the in-frame ones, with some missing. The sample includes more than 10,000 clones, approximately 68% seen only once; the top ten take less than 25%. Sequences were derived from peripheral blood, sampled after neoadjuvant nivolumab, alone or with ipilimumab, at or shortly before surgery. The receptors derive from an adult with non-small cell lung cancer.

J is TRBJ2-7 and V is TRBV7-9, with 9 positions matching TRBD2. Germline CDR1 reads SEHNR; CDR2 reads FQNEAQ (reference sequence). The length of the CDR3 is 16 residues. The ends lost 5 bases at V and 4 bases at J; junction bases unmatched: 12. This CDR3 reads CASSPPAGLAKYEQYF. The DNA for the CDR3 is TGTGCCAGCAGCCCCCCGGCGGGACTAGCAAAGTACGAGCAGTACTTC.

The V and J genes are TRBV5-4 and TRBJ2-5, with unresolved D. V was cut by 0 bases and J by 4 bases, with 4 bases left in between. Germline lookup yields CDR1 SGHNT and CDR2 YYREEE (reference sequence). The CDR3 sequence is 12 residues long. CDR3 coding DNA: TGTGCCAGCAGCTTGGTCGGAGAGACCCAGTACTTC. It is translated as CASSLVGETQYF. Complete variable domain (other parts from reference TRBV5-4 and TRBJ2-5): ETGVTQSPTHLIKTRGQQVTLRCSSQSGHNTVSWYQQALGQGPQFIFQYYREEENGRGNFPPRFSGLQFPNYSSELNVNALELDDSALYLCASSLVGETQYFGPGTRLLVL.

This clone was counted a single time. The chain couples TRBV11-3 to TRBJ2-7; D ambiguous. This CDR3 is built from 15 residues. V was clipped by 0 bases and J by 1 base, with 10 bases between them. Germline assignment: CDR1 SGHNT and CDR2 YENEEA. In DNA form, the CDR3 reads TGTGCCAGCAGCTTAGATAAGGGCACATCCTACGAGCAGTACTTC. Its translation: CASSLDKGTSYEQYF.

About this clone: The CDR3 does not close with the conserved phenylalanine or tryptophan, likely indicating a read error. Because the CDR3's place on the DNA is in doubt, the DNA is left out and the CDR3 is given as listed by TCRdb. This sequence joins TRBV4-3 and TRBJ2-7. The CDR3 is 9 amino acids in total, end residues counted. Germline V gives CDR1 LGHNA, CDR2 YSLEER. CDR3 residues: CASSHPLQT.

This chain links TRBV5-6 with TRBJ1-5, with D possibly being TRBD1 (5 bases). The V end lost 4 bases, the J end lost 12 bases, and 17 bases lay between the germline ends. This CDR3 has 13 amino acids. In germline, CDR1 is SGHDT, CDR2 YYEEEE. The CDR3 reads CASSPGEGKVQHF. DNA for the CDR3: TGTGCCAGCAGCCCTGGCGAGGGGAAGGTCCAGCATTTT.

This chain joins TRBV6-5 and TRBJ2-6; no reliable D call. V gave up 6 bases and J gave up 1 base, with 7 bases separating them. Per the germline V gene, CDR1 is MNHEY and CDR2 is SVGAGI. The CDR3 is 14 amino acids. CDR3 sequence reads: CASSPFSGANVLTF. CDR3 sequence (DNA): TGTGCCAGCAGCCCGTTTTCTGGGGCCAACGTCCTGACTTTC.

J is TRBJ2-1 and V is TRBV5-1; 14 bases match TRBD2. This CDR3 is 16 amino acids long. Germline-derived CDR1 and CDR2 are SGHRS and YFSETQ. V shed 4 bases, J shed 8 bases, and the junction held 8 bases outside the gene matches. CDR3 region: CASSPRGLAGGDEQFF. Here the CDR3 DNA reads TGCGCCAGCAGCCCGAGAGGACTAGCGGGAGGAGATGAGCAGTTCTTC. The full variable domain, its missing parts supplied by reference TRBV5-1 and TRBJ2-1, is KAGVTQTPRYLIKTRGQQVTLSCSPISGHRSVSWYQQTPGQGLQFLFEYFSETQRNKGNFPGRFSGRQFSNSRSEMNVSTLELGDSALYLCASSPRGLAGGDEQFFGPGTRLTVL.

This clone was picked up a small number of times. The J gene is TRBJ2-3, the V gene TRBV18, with 10 bases fitting TRBD1. Unmatched junction bases numbered 12, after V lost 3 bases and J lost 6 bases. The germline V gene encodes CDR1 KGHSH and CDR2 LQKENI. CDR3 length equals 17 residues. CDR3 sequence (DNA): TGTGCCAGCTCACCTGGGGACAGGGGCTTCTCGGGGGATACGCAGTATTTT. The encoded protein is CASSPGDRGFSGDTQYF.

Only a few counts were recorded for this clone. The CDR3 reads CAWSVPGPAAKNIQYF. The CDR3 DNA reads TGTGCCTGGAGTGTACCCGGGCCAGCGGCCAAAAACATTCAGTACTTC. The V and J genes are TRBV30 and TRBJ2-4, with no clear D. CDR1 and CDR2 (germline): GTSNPN, SVGIG (reference sequence). With 0 bases removed from V and 1 base from J, the gap between germline ends came to 13 bases. The CDR3 covers 16 residues.

This sequence joins TRBV5-1 and TRBJ2-4; D may correspond to TRBD1 or TRBD2 (5 bases each). The CDR3 has 16 amino acids. Germline CDR1 SGHRS, CDR2 YFSETQ. Deletions cut 4 bases from V and 0 bases from J, with 14 bases between. The CDR3 sequence: CASSPPIGGAKNIQYF. In nucleotides, the CDR3 is TGCGCCAGCAGCCCACCTATTGGGGGAGCCAAAAACATTCAGTACTTC.

The chain links TRBV30 to TRBJ2-3; possibly TRBD1 for D (5 bases). The CDR3 sequence is 16 residues long. Germline V gene data show CDR1 as GTSNPN and CDR2 as SVGIG (reference sequence). V lost 3 bases to trimming and J lost 4 bases, with 20 bases between them. CDR3 protein: CAWSQPGNGWADTQYF. The CDR3 DNA reads as TGTGCCTGGAGCCAACCAGGGAATGGATGGGCAGATACGCAGTATTTT. Combining the CDR3 with reference TRBV30 and TRBJ2-3 gives the whole variable domain SQTIHQWPATLVQPVGSPLSLECTVEGTSNPNLYWYRQAAGRGLQLLFYSVGIGQISSEVPQNLSASRPQDRQFILSSKKLLLSDSGFYLCAWSQPGNGWADTQYFGPGTRLTVL.

A few counts support this clone. This chain joins TRBV7-2 and TRBJ2-5; 8 bases align to TRBD1. CDR3 length: 15 amino acids. Germline loops: CDR1 SGHTA, CDR2 FQGNSA. V was pared by 7 bases and J by 5 bases, with 12 bases of the junction left unmatched. The CDR3 DNA sequence: TGTGCCAGCAACATAGGGGACAGGAGAGTTGAGACCCAGTACTTC. Its translation: CASNIGDRRVETQYF.

This clone was found a few times. The genes are TRBV6-5 and TRBJ1-5, with 10 bases lining up with TRBD1. V shed 10 bases and J 0 bases; nucleotides not matched to a gene: 3. Germline V CDR1 and CDR2: MNHEY, SVGAGI. The CDR3 totals 14 residues. The CDR3 here is CATGTGDSNQPQHF. The CDR3 bases are TGTGCCACCGGGACAGGGGATAGCAATCAGCCCCAGCATTTT.

The chain joins TRBV5-1 to TRBJ1-4; D is undetermined. The CDR3 loop spans 13 amino acids. Trimming took 0 bases from V and 1 from J, leaving 1 base between them. Looked up from germline, CDR1 is SGHRS and CDR2 is YFSETQ. CDR3 sequence (DNA): TGCGCCAGCAGCTTGGGAACTAATGAAAAACTGTTTTTT. As protein: CASSLGTNEKLFF.

J is TRBJ2-7 and V is TRBV18; D remains ambiguous. The V gene lost 6 bases and the J gene lost 0 bases, with 12 bases spanning the gap. The CDR3 consists of 14 residues. Germline values: CDR1 KGHSH, CDR2 LQKENI. The CDR3 nucleotides read TGTGCCAGCTCTCGCACCCGGAGCTCCTACGAGCAGTACTTC. Amino acids: CASSRTRSSYEQYF. The variable domain in full, completed from reference TRBV18 and TRBJ2-7, reads NAGVMQNPRHLVRRRGQEARLRCSPMKGHSHVYWYRQLPEEGLKFMVYLQKENIIDESGMPKERFSAEFPKEGPSILRIQQVVRGDSAAYFCASSRTRSSYEQYFGPGTRLTVT.

CDR3 residues: CASSPPGRTTDTQYF. The CDR3 DNA reads TGTGCCAGCTCACCACCGGGACGGACCACAGATACGCAGTATTTT. The gene calls are TRBV18 and TRBJ2-3; D tentatively fits TRBD1 or TRBD2 (5 bases each). V was trimmed by 0 bases and J by 2 bases, leaving 9 bases between them. Germline V gene lookup returns CDR1 KGHSH and CDR2 LQKENI. CDR3 length equals 15 residues.

The chain employs TRBV5-4 and TRBJ1-1; D is unclear. The ends were cut back, 0 bases at V and 0 bases at J, with 9 bases in the middle. The CDR3 is 15 amino acids. CDR1 is SGHNT and CDR2 is YYREEE in the germline V gene (reference sequence). The CDR3 here is CASSLAGRLNTEAFF. The CDR3 DNA follows: TGTGCCAGCAGCTTGGCGGGAAGATTGAACACTGAAGCTTTCTTT.